The rows below give T cell receptor beta chains drawn from one sample of a study of prognosis after radiotherapy for stage I lung cancer. MiXCR, applied by TCRdb to the multiplex PCR reads, yields one record per CDR3 protein. Altogether roughly 38,000 distinct CDR3 sequences are present, around a quarter being singletons, with the ten largest covering 25% to 30%. The source material was PBMCs, sampled before or after stereotactic body radiation therapy (not recorded which). The receptors shown here come from a donor over 45 with non-small cell lung cancer. The conserved cysteine and the conserved F or W are not part of the CDR3 here. Where a row states a size, it is once, few, many or the class of an expanded clone; other rows omit it.

size	length	V	J	CDR3
.	14	TRBV28	TRBJ1-6	ASRSLADSVNSPLH
.	15	TRBV7-2	TRBJ2-3	ASSLGDSGGLTDTQY
many	12	TRBV6-1	TRBJ1-1	ASIDGGLITEAF
many	12	TRBV5-1	TRBJ1-1	ASSLQGEGTEAF
many	14	TRBV4-1	TRBJ2-2	ASSLSGLAHTGELF
many	9	TRBV28	TRBJ2-7	ATGGAVEQY
many	10	TRBV6-1	TRBJ2-7	ASKDLTYEQY
once	13	TRBV20-1	TRBJ2-7	SARAGVREMSEQY
many	14	TRBV7-6	TRBJ2-7	ASSQPYSRSSYEQY
many	11	TRBV7-3	TRBJ1-2	ASSPGQGGGYT
many	12	TRBV11-2	TRBJ2-1	ASSLGGSSNEQF
.	12	TRBV5-1	TRBJ1-1	ASSPGRVKAEAF
many	17	TRBV20-1	TRBJ1-1	SARERGPGRFKGNTEAF
many	12	TRBV11-2	TRBJ2-1	ASSVSAGDYEQF
many	9	TRBV6-2/TRBV6-3	TRBJ2-1	ASWIYNEQF
many	13	TRBV5-5	TRBJ2-5	ASSFDRNLQETQY
few	15	TRBV18	TRBJ2-1	ASSPLVGRGPYNEQF
many	12	TRBV4-1	TRBJ2-2	ASSQVITNGELF
many	13	TRBV9	TRBJ2-2	ASSVGLINTGELF